Presented here are 8 T cell receptor beta chains from one specimen sequenced in a study of control samples from healthy donors and cancer patients. The method was immunoSEQ multiplex PCR; TCRdb's version includes in-frame clones alone and lacks a portion of them. This repertoire includes about 200,000 clones. Sequencing was performed on blood. These receptors originate from a woman aged 25 to 39 in good health.

This chain joins TRBV7-9 and TRBJ2-5, with TRBD1 identical over 7 bases. Germline lookup yields CDR1 SEHNR and CDR2 FQNEAQ (reference sequence). The CDR3 runs to 15 residues. Trimming cost V 1 base and J 3 bases; bases outside gene matches: 5. CDR3 bases: TGTGCCAGCAGCTTAGTTGGGACAGCCAAAGAGACCCAGTACTTC. Its translation is CASSLVGTAKETQYF.

This chain connects TRBV6-6 to TRBJ2-7; D might be TRBD1 or TRBD2, each matching 5 bases. Trimming removed 2 bases at V and 3 bases at J, with 14 bases between. This CDR3 comprises 15 residues. CDR1 is MNHNY, CDR2 SVGAGI, per germline (reference sequence). The CDR3 region has the DNA TGTGCCAGCAGTTACCGGGGCAGGGCTCTCTACGAGCAGTACTTC. Its translation: CASSYRGRALYEQYF.

This chain links TRBV5-1 with TRBJ2-5; possibly TRBD1 for D (5 bases). V was clipped by 2 bases and J by 1 base, with 9 bases between them. The CDR3 length is 14 residues. The V gene's germline CDR1 is SGHRS and CDR2 YFSETQ. DNA for the CDR3: TGCGCCAGCAGCTTTACCAGGGTCCAAGAGACCCAGTACTTC. Translating it yields CASSFTRVQETQYF. Full variable domain (outside the CDR3, taken from reference TRBV5-1 and TRBJ2-5): KAGVTQTPRYLIKTRGQQVTLSCSPISGHRSVSWYQQTPGQGLQFLFEYFSETQRNKGNFPGRFSGRQFSNSRSEMNVSTLELGDSALYLCASSFTRVQETQYFGPGTRLLVL.

The J gene is TRBJ1-3, the V gene TRBV28, with a tentative D call TRBD1 (5 bases). V lost 3 bases, J lost 7 bases, and 10 bases lay in between. The CDR3 runs to 13 residues. The germline V gene encodes CDR1 MDHEN and CDR2 SYDVKM. The CDR3 DNA reads as TGTGCCAGCAGTTTTACTGGGACGAACACCATATATTTT. It translates to CASSFTGTNTIYF.

The V gene is TRBV6-5, the J gene TRBJ2-7; D is possibly TRBD1 (5 bases). This CDR3 is built from 13 residues. V lost 8 bases to trimming and J lost 4 bases, with 15 bases between them. Germline V lookup: CDR1 MNHEY, CDR2 SVGAGI. The CDR3 region has the DNA TGTGCCAGCTGCAGGGCTGACTCGTACGAGCAGTACTTC. Amino acids: CASCRADSYEQYF.

According to its frequency, this clone is medium-sized (0.01 to 0.1%). This chain uses TRBV27 with TRBJ1-5; unclear D gene. CDR1 is MNHEY, CDR2 SMNVEV, per germline (reference sequence). With 3 bases removed from V and 7 bases from J, the gap between germline ends came to 16 bases. This CDR3 has 15 amino acids. The CDR3 region is CASSFIAGLGQPQHF. In nucleotides, the CDR3 is TGTGCCAGCAGTTTCATCGCAGGCTTGGGACAGCCCCAGCATTTT.

The chain has TRBV28 and TRBJ1-2; the match to TRBD1 covers 7 bases. The CDR3 length is 15 residues. V lost 4 bases to trimming and J lost 4 bases; unmatched junction nucleotides: 9. Looked up from germline, CDR1 is MDHEN and CDR2 is SYDVKM. Here the CDR3 reads CASSSPEGQIYGYTF. The CDR3 DNA reads as TGTGCCAGCAGTTCCCCTGAGGGACAGATCTATGGCTACACCTTC.

The CDR3 DNA follows: TGTGCCAGCAGCACCATACAGCGTCAGCCCCAGCATTTT. This sequence encodes CASSTIQRQPQHF. The rearrangement uses TRBV7-2 and TRBJ1-5; D uncertain. The V end was cut by 5 bases, the J end by 6 bases, with 11 bases between. CDR3 length equals 13 residues. Germline V gene data show CDR1 as SGHTA and CDR2 as FQGNSA.